The next 5 T cell receptor beta chains were all read from a single sample in a study of response to subunit inactivated influenza vaccine. TCRdb reprocessed the RT-PCR reads via MiXCR and lists one record per CDR3 protein. Found here are under 800,000 distinct CDR3 sequences, approximately 15% of them singletons; the top ten hold around 7%. The source was PBMCs from blood, collected 14 to 15 days before vaccination. The receptors stem from a man in his forties or fifties who received an inactivated influenza vaccine.

The rearrangement links TRBV2 to TRBJ2-5; 14 positions match TRBD2. V lost 7 bases to trimming and J lost 2 bases; unmatched junction nucleotides: 3. The CDR3 spans 15 residues. From germline, CDR1 is SNHLY and CDR2 FYNNEI. The CDR3 spells CASTGTSGSQETQYF. CDR3 bases: TGTGCCAGCACCGGGACTAGCGGGAGTCAAGAGACCCAGTACTTC.

The chain combines TRBV6-2 or TRBV6-3 with TRBJ1-1; possible D gene TRBD1, 5 bases. The CDR3 covers 16 residues. Trimming removed 1 base at V and 5 bases at J, with 17 bases between. Germline CDR1 reads MNHEY; CDR2 reads SVGEGT. In DNA, the CDR3 is TGTGCCAGCAGTTACTTGCCAGGGAGGTTCGGGACTGAAGCTTTCTTT. This gives the protein CASSYLPGRFGTEAFF.

This clonotype was found a few times. The chain recombines TRBV15 with TRBJ2-7; a possible D gene is TRBD2 (6 bases). In germline, CDR1 is LNHNV, CDR2 YYDKDF (reference sequence). CDR3 length equals 15 residues. The ends were cut back, 0 bases at V and 3 bases at J, with 12 bases in the middle. In nucleotides, the CDR3 is TGTGCCACCAGCAGAGATCGGCTAGCGCGCTACGAGCAGTACTTC. Translation: CATSRDRLARYEQYF.

This clonotype turned up a few times. The chain recombines TRBV20-1 with TRBJ2-7, with TRBD1 matching over 7 bases. Unmatched junction bases numbered 9, after V lost 2 bases and J lost 2 bases. This CDR3 is built from 15 residues. Germline V gene sequence: CDR1 DFQATT, CDR2 SNEGSKA (reference sequence). CDR3 in DNA: TGCAGTGCTAGACACAGACAGGGCTGGACCTACGAGCAGTACTTC. Its translation is CSARHRQGWTYEQYF.

Only a few counts were recorded for this clonotype. V and J are TRBV5-1 and TRBJ1-1; D might be TRBD1 (6 bases). Trimming left V 3 bases short and J 1 base short, with 13 bases between. Germline CDR1 SGHRS, CDR2 YFSETQ. The CDR3 has 15 residues. CDR3 nucleotides: TGCGCCAGCAGCTCACAGGGTATCCAGAACACTGAAGCTTTCTTT. This translates into CASSSQGIQNTEAFF.